This TCR beta chain was documented in a study of T cell repertoires in cytomegalovirus infection. The CDR3 length is 16 residues. V gave up 0 bases and J gave up 10 bases, with 16 bases separating them. General study points: CMV-specific TCR beta clonotypes restricted by HLA-C dominated the ex vivo response.

This clonotype appeared a few times. Its antigen is unidentified. MiXCR, run by TCRdb on the reads, gives a single entry per CDR3 protein. The sample includes some 250,000 distinct CDR3 sequences, around 8.7% of them seen just once. The sample consisted of PBMCs. The rearrangement uses TRBV12-3 or TRBV12-4 and TRBJ1-6; tentative D call: TRBD1 (5 bases). This clonotype was obtained from a human donor in good health (CMV status not recorded). Some clones in this sample may be carry-over from other donors' samples. The CDR3 DNA sequence: TGTGCCAGCAGTTTAGCGCCTTCGGGGGTAGAGTCACCCCTCCACTTT. Translated, it gives CASSLAPSGVESPLHF.